This T cell receptor beta chain stems from a study of identical twins. TCRdb analysed the 5' RACE reads with MiXCR anew, one entry per CDR3 protein. Altogether 200,000 to 250,000 distinct CDR3 sequences are present, 10% to 15% being singletons, with the ten largest covering approximately 4%. The V end was cut by 0 bases, the J end by 6 bases, with 12 bases between. CDR3 size: 15 residues. Germline V gene lookup returns CDR1 SGHRS and CDR2 YFSETQ. This clonotype was counted between two and nine times. The sample also formed part of further work on yellow fever vaccine responses in identical twins.

The genes are TRBV5-1 and TRBJ1-4; TRBD1 is a possible D gene (5 bases). This TCR derives from a woman between 18 and 29 years old in good health. The sequenced material came from memory (CD45RO+) T cells sorted from blood. In DNA form, the CDR3 reads TGCGCCAGCAGCTTGGGGGACCGGTGGGATGAAAAACTGTTTTTT. Encoded protein: CASSLGDRWDEKLFF.